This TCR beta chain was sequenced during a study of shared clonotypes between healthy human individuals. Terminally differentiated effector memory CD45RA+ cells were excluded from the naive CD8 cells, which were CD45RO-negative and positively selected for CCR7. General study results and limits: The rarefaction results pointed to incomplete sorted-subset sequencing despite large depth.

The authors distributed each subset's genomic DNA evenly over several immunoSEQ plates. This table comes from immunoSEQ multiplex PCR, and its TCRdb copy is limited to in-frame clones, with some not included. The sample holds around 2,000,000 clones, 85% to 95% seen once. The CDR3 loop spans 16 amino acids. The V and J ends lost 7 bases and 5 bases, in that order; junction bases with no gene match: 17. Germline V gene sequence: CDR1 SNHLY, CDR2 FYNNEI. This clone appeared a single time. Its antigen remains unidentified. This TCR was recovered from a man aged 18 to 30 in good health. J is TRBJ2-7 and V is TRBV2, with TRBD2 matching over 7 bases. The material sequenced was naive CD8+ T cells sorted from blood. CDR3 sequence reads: CASNLGLGEGPDEQYF. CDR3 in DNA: TGTGCCAGCAACCTGGGGTTGGGGGAGGGCCCGGACGAGCAGTACTTC.